The clone carrying this T cell receptor beta chain was seen a few times. Its matching antigen is unknown. The data were taken from a study of human T cells and chemical hapten exposure. General study results and limits: The formation of large CDR3 similarity clusters by expanded TCRs significantly exceeded that of controls. Donors in the study had alopecia, meaning their immune response may differ from healthy people's.

The time point denotes: patch test 3, about 24 weeks after DPC sensitization. Indicated treatment: therapeutic diphenylcyclopropenone sensitization with weekly scalp DPC. From whole blood left unfractionated, total RNA was extracted. Each CDR3 protein is one row after TCRdb ran MiXCR on the RACE reads. The repertoire consists of roughly 100,000 distinct CDR3 sequences, with under 35% occurring once and the leading ten covering roughly 2.5%. This receptor was taken from a man between 40 and 49 years old with alopecia areata. Some clones in this sample may be carry-over from other donors' samples. The specimen was whole blood, collected in connection with sensitization to the hapten diphenylcyclopropenone (DPC).

The CDR3 DNA reads as TGTGCCAGCAACCTTGGGACAGGGGTTGAAAATGAGCAGTTCTTC. It yields the protein CASNLGTGVENEQFF. The rearrangement links TRBV9 to TRBJ2-1; 10 nucleotides match TRBD1. Germline values: CDR1 SGDLS, CDR2 YYNGEE. This CDR3 spans 15 amino acids. J was trimmed by 7 bases and V by 6 bases; bases with no gene match: 10.